The clone carrying this T cell receptor (beta chain) was found a few times. Its antigen is as yet unknown. The sample is drawn from a study of cytomegalovirus exposure and HLA in healthy donors. Study-wide results and limits: Near-uniform donor sequencing depth was presumed by presence/absence analyses.

Germline-derived CDR1 and CDR2 are MGHRA and YSYEKL. The CDR3 has 15 residues. V lost 4 bases to trimming and J lost 7 bases, with 17 bases between them. Use of 60 Vbeta and 13 Jbeta primers characterized the PCR. TCRdb's copy holds only in-frame clones and misses some; the assay was immunoSEQ multiplex PCR. The profile shows about 170,000 clones, roughly 79% of them singletons. The chain uses TRBV4-1 and TRBJ1-5, with D unresolved. The origin of this receptor is a woman in her 30s in good health and CMV-seropositive. Sequencing was done on a sample of PBMCs. The CDR3, as DNA: TGCGCCAGCAGCCCCGGACTGCCCGAGGGACAGCCCCAGCATTTT. Translating it yields CASSPGLPEGQPQHF.